Listed below are T cell receptor beta chains from one sample, sequenced in a study of vaccination effects on CD4 cells after COVID-19. For these receptors, no antigen is known. Only in-frame clones appear in the TCRdb table, and some are missing; sequencing was by immunoSEQ multiplex PCR. The sample gives about 19,000 clones, approximately 70% of which show up once; approximately 16% is in the top ten. Sample: CD4+ T cells from PBMCs cultured with HCoV-229E spike peptides, taken before COVID-19 vaccination. All receptors derive from a human donor who received a COVID-19 vaccine. Each CDR3 is given with its conserved first and last residue. Fields, in order: V gene, J gene, CDR3 protein.

V: TRBV24-1
J: TRBJ1-2
CDR3: CATSPTNRDGYTF

V: TRBV6-6
J: TRBJ1-3
CDR3: CASLGGSHSGNTIYF

V: TRBV10-3
J: TRBJ1-1
CDR3: CAISESGITEAFF

V: TRBV7-9
J: TRBJ2-5
CDR3: CASSPSIQETQYF

V: TRBV3-1/TRBV3-2
J: TRBJ2-2
CDR3: CASGPGQGITGRELFF

V: TRBV4-1
J: TRBJ2-7
CDR3: CASSQEQGSYEQYF

V: TRBV7-2
J: TRBJ2-1
CDR3: CASSHFFLIHNEQFF

V: TRBV10-3
J: TRBJ2-1
CDR3: CATKKSAGTTLLGEQFF

V: TRBV5-1
J: TRBJ2-7
CDR3: CASSFAHSGTYEQYF

V: TRBV6-5
J: TRBJ2-7
CDR3: CASSYHTGGGYEQYF

V: TRBV6-5
J: TRBJ2-1
CDR3: CASSYSDPTYNEQFF

V: TRBV29-1
J: TRBJ1-1
CDR3: CSVFRTSSTEAFF

V: TRBV4-2
J: TRBJ2-1
CDR3: CASSRHPGQDDNEQFF

V: TRBV5-1
J: TRBJ2-7
CDR3: CASSPIGSDEQYF

V: TRBV5-1
J: TRBJ2-5
CDR3: CASGRTSGGEETQYF

V: TRBV7-8
J: TRBJ1-5
CDR3: CASSVLGGAGNQPQHF

V: TRBV24-1
J: TRBJ2-1
CDR3: CATSEMDGYNEQFF

V: TRBV5-4
J: TRBJ2-1
CDR3: CASSLLVGEYNEQFF

V: TRBV3-1/TRBV3-2
J: TRBJ2-1
CDR3: CASSTPGLLHNEQFF

V: TRBV10-3
J: TRBJ1-5
CDR3: CAISESGGGSNQPQHF

V: TRBV5-1
J: TRBJ2-4
CDR3: CASSLPGQGAGDIQYF

V: TRBV5-1
J: TRBJ1-5
CDR3: CAFPAGEEPQPQHF

V: TRBV27
J: TRBJ1-2
CDR3: CASSSPGGGYTF

V: TRBV5-8
J: TRBJ2-1
CDR3: CASSHLAGRGEQFF

V: TRBV7-6
J: TRBJ1-2
CDR3: CASSFLYRRGTENPNYGYTF

V: TRBV4-1
J: TRBJ2-4
CDR3: CASSQASGYGAKNIQYF

V: TRBV7-9
J: TRBJ1-3
CDR3: CASSLGQGGEKGPGNTIYF

V: TRBV19
J: TRBJ2-6
CDR3: CASSIRRAGANVLTF

V: TRBV4-1
J: TRBJ1-3
CDR3: CASSRQGLVLAGNTIYF

V: TRBV19
J: TRBJ2-5
CDR3: CASKSGGGHWGETQYF

V: TRBV6-5
J: TRBJ1-3
CDR3: CASSYYPGRNTIYF

V: TRBV27
J: TRBJ1-2
CDR3: CASSLFSGQGNFYGYTF

V: TRBV29-1
J: TRBJ2-3
CDR3: CSADGGGFTDTQYF